Listed below are T cell receptor beta chains from one sample, sequenced in a study of blood T cell repertoires in COVID-19. TCRdb's table, derived via immunoSEQ multiplex PCR, lists solely in-frame clones and lacks some. In the table there are 150,000 to 200,000 clones, approximately 90% of which are singletons. Sequencing input: peripheral blood. All receptors come from a man between 65 and 79 years old with active or convalescent COVID-19. Each CDR3 is given with its conserved first and last residue. Fields, in order: clone size, V gene, J gene, CDR3 protein. The size entry is marked missing in some rows and otherwise reads once, few, many or a size class.

NA	TRBV5-1	TRBJ1-2	CASAPAAGNGYTF
NA	TRBV2	TRBJ1-1	CASSVYGNTEAFF
NA	TRBV9	TRBJ2-2	CASSPRRTGELFF
few	TRBV6-2/TRBV6-3	TRBJ2-7	CASSSLGGTVPGEQYF
NA	TRBV6-5	TRBJ1-1	CASSYNRDTEAFF
NA	TRBV5-4	TRBJ2-3	CASSFGTLALTDTQYF
NA	TRBV7-9	TRBJ2-6	CASSPWYGAGANVLTF
NA	TRBV3-1/TRBV3-2	TRBJ2-1	CASRLRVRAHNEQFF
NA	TRBV10-2	TRBJ2-2	CASTPSGTNTGELFF
NA	TRBV7-8	TRBJ1-6	CASSFGQGAVSPLHF
NA	TRBV4-1	TRBJ1-6	CASSQEPSAGGSYNSPLHF
NA	TRBV28	TRBJ1-5	CASSESGSNQPQHF
NA	TRBV18	TRBJ2-7	CASSPRQGYEQYF
NA	TRBV28	TRBJ1-2	CASRTGSTNYGYTF
NA	TRBV28	TRBJ2-7	CASSTGGFYEQYF
NA	TRBV7-2	TRBJ1-1	CASSLAPGVTTEAFF
few	TRBV12-3/TRBV12-4	TRBJ1-4	CASQRQGNEKLFF
NA	TRBV9	TRBJ2-3	CASSVVGTGPPTDTQYF
NA	TRBV11-3	TRBJ2-1	CASSLGGKYNEQFF
NA	TRBV24-1	TRBJ2-1	CATSDDDMINEQFF
NA	TRBV6-2/TRBV6-3	TRBJ2-7	CASSPLRGFYEQYF
NA	TRBV4-3	TRBJ2-3	CASSQRGAGGDTQYF
NA	TRBV3-1/TRBV3-2	TRBJ2-5	CASRRGFQETQYF
NA	TRBV6-2/TRBV6-3	TRBJ1-4	CASGLREKLFF
once	TRBV5-1	TRBJ2-2	CASNFGGRLPPWPGELFF
NA	TRBV28	TRBJ2-1	CASTISGPSYNEQFF
NA	TRBV5-5	TRBJ2-3	CASTPIAGGLPDTQYF
NA	TRBV12-3/TRBV12-4	TRBJ1-2	CASSPGQGEGYTF
NA	TRBV5-3	TRBJ1-2	CARSEDRGPGEYGYTF
NA	TRBV10-1	TRBJ1-5	CASLPRTGINQPQHF
NA	TRBV5-4	TRBJ2-7	CASSSSGSYEQYF
NA	TRBV7-2	TRBJ2-5	CASSRSLAGGPGETQYF
NA	TRBV19	TRBJ2-5	CASSIGLRQAKNYEETQYF
NA	TRBV3-1/TRBV3-2	TRBJ2-7	CASSQEGQGVTYEQYF
NA	TRBV29-1	TRBJ2-1	CSVESGISYNEQFF